What follows are 16 T cell receptor beta chains derived from one specimen sequenced in a study of CD8 T cells in Susac syndrome. RNA was extracted with the RNeasy kit, and a quantity of about 0.5 to 1 ug was reverse transcribed using random hexamers. MiXCR, applied by TCRdb to the immunoSEQ multiplex PCR reads, yields one record per CDR3 protein. The sample consists of some 190,000 distinct CDR3 sequences, roughly 93% of them appearing once. The sample consisted of CD4+ T cells from PBMCs. The receptors here all came from a human donor with Susac syndrome.

This clonotype came up once. The V gene is TRBV9, the J gene TRBJ2-1, with 13 bases aligning to TRBD2. Per germline, CDR1 SGDLS and CDR2 YYNGEE. The V segment lost 0 bases and the J segment 0 bases; nucleotides outside the gene matches: 9. CDR3 length: 20 amino acids. The DNA of the CDR3 is TGTGCCAGCAGCGTAGGACTAGCGGGGGGCCCTATGAGCTCCTACAATGAGCAGTTCTTC. Its translation is CASSVGLAGGPMSSYNEQFF.

The chain uses TRBV7-9 and TRBJ1-6; D call uncertain. The CDR3 is 14 amino acids. Per germline, CDR1 SEHNR and CDR2 FQNEAQ (reference sequence). Trimming pared 10 bases from V and 0 bases from J, leaving 10 bases between. The CDR3 DNA reads TGTGCCACGGACGGAGACTCCTATAATTCACCCCTCCACTTT. Translating gives CATDGDSYNSPLHF.

The chain has TRBV20-1 and TRBJ1-5, with 7 bases aligning to TRBD1. Losses at the gene ends were 0 bases for V and 2 bases for J; bases not matched to a gene: 1. In germline, CDR1 is DFQATT, CDR2 SNEGSKA (reference sequence). There are 14 residues in the CDR3. The CDR3 nucleotides are TGCAGTGCTAGAGATCAGGGGGGCAATCAGCCCCAGCATTTT. It specifies CSARDQGGNQPQHF.

The chain carries TRBV7-2 and TRBJ2-1, with TRBD2 matching 12 bases. J lost 6 bases, V lost 5 bases, and 8 bases had no gene match. Germline assignment: CDR1 SGHTA and CDR2 FQGNSA. CDR3 length: 16 amino acids. CDR3 protein: CASSPFTSGGTNEQFF. CDR3 DNA sequence: TGTGCCAGCAGCCCCTTCACTAGCGGGGGGACCAATGAGCAGTTCTTC.

This clonotype appeared a few times. The chain combines TRBV5-4 with TRBJ2-7; a possible D gene is TRBD2 (6 bases). The V gene lost 4 bases and the J gene lost 0 bases, with 11 bases spanning the gap. Looked up from germline, CDR1 is SGHNT and CDR2 is YYREEE (reference sequence). The CDR3 has 14 amino acids. The chain's CDR3 is CASSPGRSSYEQYF. In nucleotides, the CDR3 is TGTGCCAGCAGCCCTGGGAGGAGCTCCTACGAGCAGTACTTC.

V gene TRBV5-1 combines with J gene TRBJ2-1, with unresolved D. The CDR3 is 13 amino acids. Germline V CDR1 and CDR2: SGHRS, YFSETQ. The V end lost 0 bases, the J end lost 12 bases, and 13 bases lay between the germline ends. The CDR3 is CASSLAVGPGQFF. The CDR3 DNA sequence: TGCGCCAGCAGCTTGGCCGTAGGTCCGGGGCAGTTCTTC.

V is TRBV30 and J is TRBJ2-7, with TRBD2 matching 9 bases. CDR1 is GTSNPN, CDR2 SVGIG, per germline (reference sequence). The CDR3 is made up of 14 amino acids. V shed 0 bases, J shed 6 bases, and the junction held 6 bases outside the gene matches. The CDR3, as DNA: TGTGCCTGGAGTGTAAGCGGGGGGCCTGGCGAGCAGTACTTC. Its translation: CAWSVSGGPGEQYF.

This chain joins TRBV5-1 and TRBJ2-7; TRBD1 agrees at 8 bases. Germline V lookup: CDR1 SGHRS, CDR2 YFSETQ. CDR3 length equals 15 residues. Trimming at V came to 4 bases and at J to 2 bases, leaving 8 bases not matched to a gene. CDR3 nucleotides: TGCGCCAGCAGCATGCGACAGGGGCCTGCCTACGAGCAGTACTTC. Protein: CASSMRQGPAYEQYF.

This chain joins TRBV4-2 and TRBJ1-1; D unresolved. V was cut by 4 bases and J by 0 bases, with 12 bases left in between. Germline CDR1 LGHNA, CDR2 YNFKEQ. The CDR3 is made up of 15 amino acids. Here the CDR3 reads CASSPYRDMNTEAFF. DNA of the CDR3: TGTGCCAGCAGCCCTTACCGTGACATGAACACTGAAGCTTTCTTT.

This chain links TRBV28 with TRBJ2-1, with 9 positions matching TRBD1. J lost 9 bases, V lost 1 base, and 7 bases had no gene match. Germline CDR1 reads MDHEN; CDR2 reads SYDVKM. The CDR3 has 15 residues. CDR3 bases: TGTGCCAGCAGTTTATCGGGACAGGGTATCGGTGAGCAGTTCTTC. Its translation is CASSLSGQGIGEQFF.

The CDR3 DNA reads as TGTGCCAGCAGCACCCCCGGGACAGGTCGATCACCCCTCCACTTT. Translation gives CASSTPGTGRSPLHF. This chain connects TRBV28 to TRBJ1-6; TRBD1 aligns across 8 bases. The CDR3 totals 15 residues. Germline V gives CDR1 MDHEN, CDR2 SYDVKM. The V gene end was trimmed by 6 bases and the J gene end by 10 bases; junction bases not matched to a gene: 11.

This clonotype occurred a few times. This sequence joins TRBV3-1 and TRBJ2-1; D is unclear. This CDR3 contains 15 residues. V lost 3 bases and J lost 0, with 9 bases in between. Germline assignment: CDR1 LGHDT and CDR2 YNNKEL (reference sequence). DNA of the CDR3: TGTGCCAGCAGCCAGGGCAGGAGCTCCTACAATGAGCAGTTCTTC. Protein: CASSQGRSSYNEQFF.

The rearrangement joins TRBV5-1 to TRBJ2-3; 9 bases are shared with TRBD1. In germline, CDR1 is SGHRS, CDR2 YFSETQ. Trimming cost V 4 bases and J 4 bases; bases outside gene matches: 7. This CDR3 contains 15 residues. CDR3 in amino acids: CASSPGTGWSDTQYF. The CDR3 nucleotides read TGCGCCAGCAGCCCCGGGACAGGGTGGTCAGATACGCAGTATTTT.

This clonotype was seen only once. V and J are TRBV27 and TRBJ1-1, with D unclear. The V end was cut by 3 bases, the J end by 2 bases, with 10 bases between. CDR3 length: 14 residues. Germline lookup yields CDR1 MNHEY and CDR2 SMNVEV (reference sequence). CDR3 in amino acids: CASSFYSDNTEAFF. CDR3 sequence (DNA): TGTGCCAGCAGTTTTTACTCAGACAACACTGAAGCTTTCTTT.

The chain combines TRBV19 with TRBJ1-5, with a tentative D call TRBD1 (5 bases). Germline CDR1 and CDR2: LNHDA and SQIVND (reference sequence). This CDR3 contains 14 residues. Trimming took off 6 bases at V and 6 bases at J, with 15 bases between the two ends. The CDR3 here is CASSNGGEGQPQHF. The CDR3 DNA is TGTGCCAGTAGCAATGGAGGGGAGGGTCAGCCCCAGCATTTT.

The V call is TRBV18, the J call TRBJ2-7, with 12 bases matching TRBD2. This CDR3 is 16 amino acids long. The ends lost 2 bases at V and 5 bases at J; junction bases unmatched: 7. Germline V gives CDR1 KGHSH, CDR2 LQKENI. DNA of the CDR3: TGTGCCAGCTCACCATATCTAGCGGGGGGGCTCCACGAGCAGTACTTC. This translates into CASSPYLAGGLHEQYF.